Each of the 2 T cell receptor beta chains below was sequenced from the same sample in a study of human T cells and chemical hapten exposure. TCRdb reprocessed the RACE reads with MiXCR, giving one entry per CDR3 protein. The sample includes more than 85,000 distinct CDR3 sequences, 30% to 35% seen only once; the top ten take about 2.9%. Stated time point: patch test 3, about 24 weeks after DPC sensitization. The treatment: therapeutic diphenylcyclopropenone sensitization with weekly scalp DPC. Sequences were derived from whole blood, sampled in connection with sensitization to the hapten diphenylcyclopropenone (DPC). The origin of the receptors is a man between 40 and 49 years old with alopecia areata. Some clones in this sample may be carry-over from other donors' samples.

The chain couples TRBV28 to TRBJ1-6; D possibly corresponds to TRBD1 (6 bases). Germline CDR1 is MDHEN and CDR2 is SYDVKM. The CDR3 consists of 14 residues. V lost 9 bases and J lost 7, with 16 bases in between. The CDR3, as DNA: TGTGCCAGTCGCGAGCCCCAGGGGAATTCACCCCTCCACTTT. It codes for CASREPQGNSPLHF.

V is TRBV6-1 and J is TRBJ2-7, with 12 bases aligning to TRBD2. Germline lookup yields CDR1 MNHNS and CDR2 SASEGT. Germline trimming cut 7 bases from V and 5 bases from J; bases unmatched to any gene: 9. This CDR3 comprises 15 residues. The CDR3 protein is CASTSRLAGENEQYV. Here the CDR3 DNA reads TGTGCCAGCACATCCCGACTAGCGGGAGAAAACGAGCAGTACGTC.